Listed here are 28 T cell receptor beta chains from one sample, sequenced in a study of tumor and adjacent non-tumor tissue in lung cancer. TCRbeta libraries were built with three rounds of nested PCR, modified from ARM-PCR. TCRdb used MiXCR to reprocess the multiplex PCR reads, holding one entry per CDR3 protein. The sample consists of more than 75,000 distinct CDR3 sequences, roughly 80% of them appearing once. RNA was extracted from bulk tissue without any cell sorting. Sequenced sample: lung tumor tissue. These receptors were collected from a woman aged 45-59 years with non-small cell lung cancer.

In regard to this clonotype: A much larger clone differs by one base, so this may be a read error. V usage is TRBV30 and J usage is TRBJ2-1; D might be TRBD1 (6 bases). The CDR3 is 16 amino acids. CDR1 and CDR2 (germline): GTSNPN, SVGIG (reference sequence). The CDR3 bases are TGTGACTGTACCAGGGGACACGCCCTGACCGCTAATGAGCAGTTCTTC. Its translation is CDCTRGHALTANEQFF.

This clonotype showed up just a few times. At one end the junction does not follow the germline gene, possibly because of a read error. The genes are TRBV24-1 and TRBJ2-1; unclear D gene. This CDR3 region has 16 residues. The germline gives CDR1 KGHDR, CDR2 SFDVKD. The CDR3 region is CATGKASSRSYNGQFF. The CDR3 nucleotides are TGTGCCACCGGTAAGGCCAGTAGCAGATCCTACAATGGGCAGTTCTTC.

Remarks on this clonotype: The junction does not match germline at one end; this may be a read error. The chain uses TRBV28 and TRBJ1-1; D ambiguous. Germline V gene lookup returns CDR1 MDHEN and CDR2 SYDVKM. This CDR3 is 12 amino acids long. The CDR3 is CASTTETGETFF. The DNA of the CDR3 is TGTGCCAGCACAACCGAGACGGGTGAAACTTTCTTT.

A remark on this clonotype: One end of the junction does not line up with germline, which may come from a read error. The chain has TRBV20-1 and TRBJ1-5; D unclear. This CDR3 is 13 amino acids long. CDR1 is DFQATT and CDR2 is SNEGSKA in the germline V gene (reference sequence). The CDR3 spells CSARDNSNQPLHF. The CDR3, as DNA: TGCAGTGCTAGGGATAATAGCAATCAGCCCCTGCATTTT.

About this clonotype: The junction departs from the called germline gene at one end, perhaps through a read error. The V gene is TRBV6-5, the J gene TRBJ2-2; the D gene is possibly TRBD2 (6 bases). This CDR3 is built from 15 residues. Germline V gene data show CDR1 as MNHEY and CDR2 as SVGAGI. The CDR3 DNA reads TGTGACAGCTCCGGATTAGCGGAAAACACCGGGGAGCTGTTTTTT. Protein product: CDSSGLAENTGELFF.

A word on this clonotype: Germline is not matched at one junction end, which may reflect a read error. The V call is TRBV29-1, the J call TRBJ2-5; tentatively, D is TRBD2 (5 bases). CDR3 length: 14 amino acids. The V gene's germline CDR1 is SQVTM and CDR2 ANQGSEA. The CDR3 DNA reads TGCAGAGTTGATCAGGACTTCCTGCGGGAGACCCAGTACTTC. It translates to CRVDQDFLRETQYF. Combining the CDR3 with reference TRBV29-1 and TRBJ2-5 gives the whole variable domain SAVISQKPSRDICQRGTSLTIQCQVDSQVTMMFWYRQQPGQSLTLIATANQGSEATYESGFVIDKFPISRPNLTFSTLTVSNMSPEDSSIYLCRVDQDFLRETQYFGPGTRLLVL.

Notes on this clonotype: The junction differs from germline at one of its ends, possibly a read error. The chain recombines TRBV13 with TRBJ1-1; D is unclear. The CDR3 spans 11 residues. Germline values: CDR1 PRHDT, CDR2 FYEKMQ (reference sequence). CDR3 loop: CARSWTTEAFF. CDR3 DNA sequence: TGTGCCAGGAGCTGGACGACTGAAGCTTTCTTT.

Concerning this clonotype: This is likely a read error, given that the CDR3 carries no conserved phenylalanine or tryptophan at its end. The DNA is omitted, as the CDR3 cannot be located on it reliably, and the CDR3 follows TCRdb's listing. The rearrangement links TRBV6-1 to TRBJ2-1; the D call TRBD1 from the table was never checked on the DNA. 16 amino acids form the CDR3, both terminal residues included. Germline V gene data show CDR1 as MNHNS and CDR2 as SASEGT. The CDR3: CASKSLTGSFVYEKFL.

The rearrangement links TRBV6-6 to TRBJ1-5; unclear D gene. CDR3 length: 14 residues. The ends were cut back, 9 bases at V and 8 bases at J, with 20 bases in the middle. CDR1 is MNHNY, CDR2 SVGAGI, per germline (reference sequence). The CDR3 spells CASNYPGRDKPQHF. The CDR3 DNA follows: TGTGCCAGTAATTACCCCGGGCGGGATAAGCCCCAGCATTTT.

Points on this clonotype: Without the conserved terminal phenylalanine or tryptophan, this CDR3 likely stems from a read error. V gene TRBV4-1 combines with J gene TRBJ2-2; weak D call: TRBD2 (5 bases). Germline V lookup: CDR1 MGHRA, CDR2 YSYEKL. There are 16 residues in the CDR3. The CDR3 coding sequence is TGCGCCTGCAGCCAAGTTACTAGATTTCGCACCAGGGAGCTGTTTCTT. It yields the protein CACSQVTRFRTRELFL.

Comment on this clonotype: Its ends do not fully match the called genes, so a read error is possible. This chain links TRBV20-1 with TRBJ1-5; D is perhaps TRBD1 (5 bases). The germline V gene has CDR1 DFQATT and CDR2 SNEGSKA (reference sequence). This CDR3 region has 13 residues. The CDR3 loop reads CGALGSGNQPQHF. CDR3 sequence (DNA): TGTGGTGCCCTGGGGTCAGGGAATCAGCCCCAGCATTTT.

This clonotype appeared once. Mismatch with germline at one junction end may stem from a read error. This CDR3 is CSVHQIDRGHGYTF. The CDR3 DNA is TGTAGTGTTCACCAAATTGACAGGGGACATGGCTACACCTTC. The V and J genes are TRBV20-1 and TRBJ1-2, with 8 bases aligning to TRBD1. Germline-derived CDR1 and CDR2 are DFQATT and SNEGSKA (reference sequence). The CDR3 loop spans 14 amino acids.

Remarks on this clonotype: At one of its ends the junction is not consistent with the germline gene, which may arise from a read error. The V and J genes are TRBV4-2 and TRBJ1-1; D gene unclear. The length of the CDR3 is 15 residues. Germline-derived CDR1 and CDR2 are LGHNA and YNFKEQ. As DNA, the CDR3 is TGTGCCAGCAGCCAAGATATACCGGGGAACACCGAAGCTTTCTTT. It codes for CASSQDIPGNTEAFF.

This clonotype appeared a single time. An end of the junction does not agree with germline; a read error may underlie this. V is TRBV29-1 and J is TRBJ2-2; 7 bases agree with TRBD1. CDR1 is SQVTM and CDR2 is ANQGSEA in the germline V gene. The CDR3 loop spans 14 amino acids. CDR3 sequence reads: CSIRQGGDTGELFF. CDR3 DNA sequence: TGCAGCATCCGACAGGGTGGTGACACCGGGGAGCTATTTTTT.

A word on this clonotype: This is likely a read error, given that the CDR3 carries no conserved phenylalanine or tryptophan at its end. Here the CDR3 DNA reads TGCAGCGCTCCGGGACTCCGAGCGGGTAGCACAGATACACAGTATCTT. Translation: CSAPGLRAGSTDTQYL. The chain has TRBV29-1 and TRBJ2-3; D perhaps matches TRBD2 (6 bases). The germline V gene has CDR1 SQVTM and CDR2 ANQGSEA. The length of the CDR3 is 16 residues.

Turning to this clonotype: This CDR3 is missing its conserved last phenylalanine or tryptophan, likely due to a read error. This chain uses TRBV28 with TRBJ2-7; unclear D gene. V lost 5 bases, J lost 0 bases, and 5 bases lay in between. Germline lookup yields CDR1 MDHEN and CDR2 SYDVKM. CDR3 length: 12 amino acids. CDR3 loop: CASSPSSYEQYS. The CDR3 nucleotides read TGTGCCAGCAGTCCGAGCTCCTACGAGCAGTACTCT.

CDR3 bases: TGTGCCAATAGCTTCTATGGGACTGTCCGGCCCGAGTACAATGAGCAGTTCTTC. It encodes CANSFYGTVRPEYNEQFF. The V gene is TRBV5-6, the J gene TRBJ2-1; a possible D gene is TRBD2 (6 bases). There are 18 residues in the CDR3. Looked up from germline, CDR1 is SGHDT and CDR2 is YYEEEE. Trimming cost V 9 bases and J 4 bases, with 29 bases left between them.

This clonotype was counted a single time. V is TRBV12-3 or TRBV12-4 and J is TRBJ2-3, with 8 bases aligning to TRBD2. The V segment lost 3 bases and the J segment 6 bases; nucleotides outside the gene matches: 17. The CDR3 has 18 residues. CDR3 amino acids: CASSFPTISGMLGDTQYF. CDR3 nucleotides: TGTGCCAGCAGTTTCCCCACTATTAGCGGGATGCTGGGGGATACGCAGTATTTT.

About this clonotype itself: This is likely a read error, given that the CDR3 carries no conserved phenylalanine or tryptophan at its end. Because the CDR3's place on the DNA is in doubt, the DNA is left out and the CDR3 is given as listed by TCRdb. The chain uses TRBV11-2 and TRBJ1-5. From germline, CDR1 is SGHAT and CDR2 FQNNGV. The CDR3 adds up to 13 amino acids, both ends counted. CDR3 amino acids: CASSLRSDQLQLI.

The chain is built from TRBV4-1 and TRBJ2-7; 9 bases align to TRBD1. V lost 10 bases, J lost 6 bases, and 19 bases stayed unmatched. This CDR3 has 16 amino acids. Germline assignment: CDR1 MGHRA and CDR2 YSYEKL. The CDR3 spells CAIGQDLYRGLSEQYF. The CDR3 DNA sequence: TGCGCCATCGGCCAAGATCTGTACAGGGGGCTTTCCGAGCAGTACTTC.

With respect to this clonotype: An end of the junction differs from the germline gene, which may be a read error. The chain has TRBV6-6 and TRBJ2-1, with TRBD2 identical over 10 bases. Germline V gives CDR1 MNHNY, CDR2 SVGAGI (reference sequence). The CDR3 is 15 residues long. The CDR3 is CAGSYASGSDNEHFF. CDR3 nucleotides: TGTGCCGGCAGTTACGCTAGCGGGAGTGACAATGAGCACTTCTTC.

Remarks on this clonotype: Germline is not matched at one junction end, which may reflect a read error. The chain recombines TRBV12-3 or TRBV12-4 with TRBJ1-3; possible D gene TRBD1, 5 bases. The CDR3 consists of 16 residues. The CDR3 bases are TGTGTCAGCAGTTTAGGGGCAGGCATCGCTGGAAACACCATATTTTTT. Translating it yields CVSSLGAGIAGNTIFF.

In regard to this clonotype: Relative to the germline gene, one junction end is altered; a read error may explain this. The chain joins TRBV28 to TRBJ1-2; a weak D match, TRBD1 (6 bases). Germline V gene sequence: CDR1 MDHEN, CDR2 SYDVKM. The CDR3 is made up of 15 amino acids. In DNA form, the CDR3 reads TGTGCCAGCAGGTCCTGGACAGCCAATACATATGGCTATACCTTC. Amino acids: CASRSWTANTYGYTF.

The table lists this clonotype with many counts. At one end the junction does not follow the germline gene, possibly because of a read error. The genes are TRBV4-1 and TRBJ1-4; the D gene is possibly TRBD1 (5 bases). Germline V gene lookup returns CDR1 MGHRA and CDR2 YSYEKL. This CDR3 has 17 residues. CDR3 coding DNA: TGCGCCAGCTCAACGGGGCCAGGCCAACCAACAAATGAAAAACTGTTTTTT. Amino acids: CASSTGPGQPTNEKLFF.

This clonotype turned up a few times. This may stem from a read error, because a much larger clone lies one nucleotide away. This chain joins TRBV24-1 and TRBJ2-3; D is possibly TRBD2 (5 bases). V was cut by 4 bases and J by 5 bases, with 12 bases left in between. There are 14 residues in the CDR3. CDR1 is KGHDR and CDR2 is SFDVKD in the germline V gene. The CDR3 DNA reads as TGTGCCACCAGTGACCGATCGGCGGGAGATACGCAGTATTTT. Its translation: CATSDRSAGDTQYF.

Comment on this clonotype: The junction shows a germline mismatch at one end, possibly a read error. The rearrangement uses TRBV29-1 and TRBJ2-1; possible D gene TRBD2, 6 bases. This CDR3 has 14 residues. Germline CDR1 is SQVTM and CDR2 is ANQGSEA. CDR3: CRVALSGNYNEQFF. The CDR3 DNA is TGCCGCGTCGCTCTTAGCGGTAACTACAATGAGCAGTTCTTC.

As regards this clonotype: One end of the junction does not line up with germline, which may come from a read error. The chain links TRBV29-1 to TRBJ1-3, with D possibly matching TRBD1 (5 bases). CDR3 length equals 15 residues. Germline loops: CDR1 SQVTM, CDR2 ANQGSEA. The CDR3 spells CSVDSDNGSGNTICF. CDR3 nucleotides: TGCAGCGTCGACTCGGACAACGGCTCTGGAAACACCATATGTTTT.

The J gene is TRBJ2-7, the V gene TRBV4-1; tentatively, D is TRBD2 (5 bases). V gave up 2 bases and J gave up 2 bases, with 13 bases separating them. Germline lookup yields CDR1 MGHRA and CDR2 YSYEKL. The CDR3 is 15 amino acids. CDR3 region: CASSQYRGQAYEQYF. The CDR3 DNA follows: TGCGCCAGCAGCCAATACAGAGGGCAGGCCTACGAGCAGTACTTC.